This T cell receptor beta chain was found in a study of pediatric ulcerative colitis. TCRdb keeps only in-frame clones here, not all; method: immunoSEQ multiplex PCR. The sample consists of around 64,000 clones, 75% to 85% of them appearing once. CDR1 is SGHTA, CDR2 FQGTGA, per germline. The trim removed 1 base at V and 3 bases at J, leaving 5 bases unmatched. The CDR3 spans 16 residues. The genes are TRBV7-3 and TRBJ2-3; 9 positions agree with TRBD2. The sample consisted of blood. This TCR was sampled from a boy aged 5-17 years with moderate ulcerative colitis. The CDR3 nucleotides are TGTGCCAGCAGCTTAAGTAGCGGGAGTAGGACAGATACGCAGTATTTT. It encodes CASSLSSGSRTDTQYF.